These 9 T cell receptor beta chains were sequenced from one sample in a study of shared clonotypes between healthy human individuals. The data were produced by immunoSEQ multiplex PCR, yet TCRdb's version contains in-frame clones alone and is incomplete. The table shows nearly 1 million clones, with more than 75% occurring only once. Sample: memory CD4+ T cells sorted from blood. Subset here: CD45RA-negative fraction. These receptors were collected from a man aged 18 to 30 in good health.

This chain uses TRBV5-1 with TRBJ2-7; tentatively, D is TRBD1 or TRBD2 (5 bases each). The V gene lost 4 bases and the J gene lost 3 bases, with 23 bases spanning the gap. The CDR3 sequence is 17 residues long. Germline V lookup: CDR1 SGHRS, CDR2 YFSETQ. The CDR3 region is CASSPGLVLLSYYEQYF. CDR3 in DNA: TGCGCCAGCAGCCCGGGGCTAGTTCTACTTTCCTACTACGAGCAGTACTTC.

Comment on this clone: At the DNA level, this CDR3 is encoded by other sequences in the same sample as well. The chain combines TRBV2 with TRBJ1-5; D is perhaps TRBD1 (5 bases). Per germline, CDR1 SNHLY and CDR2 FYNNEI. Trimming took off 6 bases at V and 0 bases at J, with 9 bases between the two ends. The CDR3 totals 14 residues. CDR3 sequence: CASRGLNSNQPQHF. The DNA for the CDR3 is TGTGCCAGCAGGGGACTGAATAGCAATCAGCCCCAGCATTTT.

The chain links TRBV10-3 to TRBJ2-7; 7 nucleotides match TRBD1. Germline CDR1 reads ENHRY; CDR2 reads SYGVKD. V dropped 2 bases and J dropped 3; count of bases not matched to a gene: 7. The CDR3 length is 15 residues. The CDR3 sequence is CAISERRDSHYEQYF. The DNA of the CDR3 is TGTGCCATCAGTGAGAGACGGGACAGCCACTACGAGCAGTACTTC.

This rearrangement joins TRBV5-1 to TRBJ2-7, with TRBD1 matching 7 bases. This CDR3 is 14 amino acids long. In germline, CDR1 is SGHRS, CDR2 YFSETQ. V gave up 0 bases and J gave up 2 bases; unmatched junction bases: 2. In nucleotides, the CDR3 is TGCGCCAGCAGCTTGGAGGACAGGACCTACGAGCAGTACTTC. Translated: CASSLEDRTYEQYF.

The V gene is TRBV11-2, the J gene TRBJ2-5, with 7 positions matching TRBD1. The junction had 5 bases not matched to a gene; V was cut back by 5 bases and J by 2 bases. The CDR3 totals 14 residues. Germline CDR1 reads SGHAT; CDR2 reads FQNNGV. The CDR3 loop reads CASSQGQRQETQYF. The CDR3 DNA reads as TGTGCCAGCAGCCAGGGACAGCGACAAGAGACCCAGTACTTC.

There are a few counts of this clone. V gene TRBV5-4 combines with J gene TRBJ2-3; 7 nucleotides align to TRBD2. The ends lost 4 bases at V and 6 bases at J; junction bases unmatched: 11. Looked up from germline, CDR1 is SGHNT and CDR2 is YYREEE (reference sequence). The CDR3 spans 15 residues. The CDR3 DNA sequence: TGTGCCAGCAGCACCGGGGGAGGGGCGGGGGATACGCAGTATTTT. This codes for CASSTGGGAGDTQYF.

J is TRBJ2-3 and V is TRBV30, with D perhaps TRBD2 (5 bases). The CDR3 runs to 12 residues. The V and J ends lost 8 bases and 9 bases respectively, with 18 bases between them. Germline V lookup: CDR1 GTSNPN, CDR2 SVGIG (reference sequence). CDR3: CARLGSAGTQYF. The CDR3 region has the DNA TGTGCCCGGCTTGGGAGCGCGGGCACGCAGTATTTT.

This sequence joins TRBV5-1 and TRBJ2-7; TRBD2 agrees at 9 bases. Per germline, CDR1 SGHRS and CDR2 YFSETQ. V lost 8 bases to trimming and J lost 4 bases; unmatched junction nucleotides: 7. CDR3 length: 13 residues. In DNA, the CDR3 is TGCGCCAGTCAGGGCGGGAGGGGATACGAGCAGTACTTC. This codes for CASQGGRGYEQYF.

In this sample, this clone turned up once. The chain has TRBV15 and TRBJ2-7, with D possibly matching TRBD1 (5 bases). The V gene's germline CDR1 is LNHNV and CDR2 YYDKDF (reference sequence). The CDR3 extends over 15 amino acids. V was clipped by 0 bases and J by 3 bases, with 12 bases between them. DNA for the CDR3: TGTGCCACCAGCAGAGATGAAGGGGCAGGCTACGAGCAGTACTTC. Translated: CATSRDEGAGYEQYF.